This TCR beta chain was documented in a study of blood T cell repertoires in COVID-19. Background on the study: PBMCs, B-cell-depleted T cells, or T cells were the source of the cDNA or gDNA that made up the material.

Measured with immunoSEQ multiplex PCR; TCRdb has only the in-frame clones, and not every one. Here the sample spans a few hundred thousand clones, approximately 85% being singletons. The CDR3 has 13 residues. Germline V gene data show CDR1 as LNHDA and CDR2 as SQIVND (reference sequence). Trimming stripped 3 bases from V and 4 bases from J, with 9 bases between. The sequence derives from a man aged 18 to 35 with active or convalescent COVID-19. Sequencing was carried out using peripheral blood. This chain uses TRBV19 with TRBJ2-5; perhaps TRBD2 as D (6 bases). As DNA, the CDR3 is TGTGCCAGTAGTATGGGGGGTGGAGAGACCCAGTACTTC. Residues: CASSMGGGETQYF.